The rows below give T cell receptor beta chains drawn from one sample of a study of CD8+CD57+ T cells in acquired aplastic anemia. TCRdb processed the reads anew with MiXCR; each CDR3 protein has one entry. The data show about 220,000 distinct CDR3 sequences, 34% seen once. The material sequenced was sorted CD4+, CD8+, or CD8+CD57+ T cells (not recorded which) from PBMCs. Every receptor here comes from a human donor in good health, serving as a control. CDR3s include the opening cysteine and the closing phenylalanine or tryptophan. D genes are given only for firm matches. Clone size is given for some rows only: seen once, a few or many times, or a class if the clone is expanded.

TRBJ1-2 NA TRBV12-3/TRBV12-4 many CASSLDGAGLNGYTF TGTGCCAGCAGCCTAGATGGGGCAGGGTTGAATGGCTACACCTTC
TRBJ2-1 NA TRBV2 few CASSAPWANEQFF TGTGCCAGCTCAGCACCGTGGGCCAATGAGCAGTTCTTC
TRBJ2-5 TRBD2 TRBV20-1 many CSAPLPSGSLETQYF TGCAGTGCGCCACTTCCAAGCGGGAGTTTGGAGACCCAGTACTTC
TRBJ2-3 NA TRBV29-1 NA CSVDVGVLDTQYF TGCAGCGTTGACGTGGGGGTCCTAGATACGCAGTATTTT
TRBJ1-1 NA TRBV7-2 once CAQERNTEAFF TGTGCCCAGGAGAGAAACACTGAAGCTTTCTTT
TRBJ2-7 TRBD2 TRBV3-1 NA CASRQGTSLATSEQYF TGTGCCAGCCGCCAAGGGACTAGCCTTGCGACTTCCGAGCAGTACTTC
TRBJ1-1 NA TRBV4-1 NA CASSQGPIKGNTEAFF TGCGCCAGCAGCCAAGGACCCATCAAAGGGAACACTGAAGCTTTCTTT
TRBJ2-2 NA TRBV19 many CASSIARGYRNTGELFF TGTGCCAGTAGTATAGCTCGGGGTTATAGGAACACCGGGGAGCTGTTTTTT
TRBJ1-3 NA TRBV10-3 many CAIRQGLGPGNTIYF TGTGCCATCAGACAGGGTCTTGGTCCTGGAAACACCATATATTTT
TRBJ1-1 NA TRBV7-9 few CASSPIQGLNTEAFF TGTGCCAGCAGCCCTATACAGGGCCTGAACACTGAAGCTTTCTTT
TRBJ2-1 NA TRBV5-1 many CASSLYQGSDEQFF TGCGCCAGCAGCTTGTACCAGGGCAGCGATGAGCAGTTCTTC
TRBJ1-5 NA TRBV2 many CASMLWWNQPQHF TGTGCCAGCATGTTGTGGTGGAATCAGCCCCAGCATTTT
TRBJ2-1 NA TRBV19 many CASSTLAGNNEQFF TGTGCCAGTAGTACTCTAGCTGGAAACAATGAGCAGTTCTTC
TRBJ1-3 NA TRBV20-1 few CSARASGGNTIYF TGCAGTGCTAGAGCGTCTGGTGGAAACACCATATATTTT
TRBJ2-6 NA TRBV6-6 NA CASSKQSSGANVLTF TGTGCCAGCAGTAAACAGAGCTCTGGGGCCAACGTCCTGACTTTC
TRBJ2-7 NA TRBV5-5 NA CASSSGDLNLYEQYF TGTGCCAGCAGCTCGGGGGACCTAAACCTTTACGAGCAGTACTTC
TRBJ1-1 TRBD1 TRBV2 NA CASSEAGQGGTEAFF TGTGCCAGCAGCGAGGCGGGACAGGGTGGTACTGAAGCTTTCTTT
TRBJ1-1 NA TRBV20-1 NA CSAREQRTLSEAFF TGCAGTGCTAGAGAACAGAGGACATTAAGTGAAGCTTTCTTT
TRBJ2-7 TRBD2 TRBV20-1 many CSAQLAGGTYEQYF TGCAGTGCTCAACTAGCGGGGGGAACCTACGAGCAGTACTTC
TRBJ1-6 NA TRBV28 few CASVQYNSPLHF TGTGCCAGCGTACAGTATAATTCACCCCTCCACTTT
TRBJ1-1 NA TRBV29-1 NA CSVLGHLTEAFF TGCAGCGTTTTGGGACACCTCACTGAAGCTTTCTTT
TRBJ2-1 TRBD1 TRBV29-1 many CSVGQTYNEQFF TGCAGCGTGGGACAGACCTACAATGAGCAGTTCTTC
TRBJ1-2 NA TRBV20-1 few CRVPRAGDYGYTF TGCAGGGTCCCAAGAGCAGGGGACTATGGCTACACCTTC
TRBJ2-7 NA TRBV29-1 few CSVEDQVLEQYF TGCAGCGTTGAAGATCAGGTTCTCGAGCAGTACTTC
TRBJ2-3 NA TRBV12-3/TRBV12-4 NA CASSSRGVGGFTDTQYF TGTGCCAGCAGTTCGCGGGGTGTGGGGGGATTCACAGATACGCAGTATTTT
TRBJ2-2 NA TRBV20-1 many CRQRNTGELFF TGCAGACAAAGGAACACCGGGGAGCTGTTTTTT
TRBJ2-1 NA TRBV7-9 many CASSFGGLHNEQFF TGTGCCAGCAGCTTTGGGGGCCTCCACAATGAGCAGTTCTTC
TRBJ1-2 NA TRBV4-3 NA CASSQEMASGLWGYTF TGCGCCAGCAGCCAAGAAATGGCTTCCGGGCTTTGGGGCTACACCTTC
TRBJ1-5 NA TRBV2 many CASRSNTVWDQPQHF TGTGCCAGCAGATCGAACACGGTATGGGATCAGCCCCAGCATTTT
TRBJ1-6 TRBD1 TRBV19 NA CASEGQGYLHF TGTGCCAGTGAGGGACAGGGGTACCTCCACTTT
TRBJ1-5 NA TRBV6-1 NA CASSEPGTFSPQHF TGTGCCAGCAGTGAACCCGGAACGTTCTCGCCCCAGCATTTT
TRBJ1-1 NA TRBV6-1 NA CASSENRVGTTEAFF TGTGCCAGCAGTGAAAACAGGGTTGGGACCACTGAAGCTTTCTTT